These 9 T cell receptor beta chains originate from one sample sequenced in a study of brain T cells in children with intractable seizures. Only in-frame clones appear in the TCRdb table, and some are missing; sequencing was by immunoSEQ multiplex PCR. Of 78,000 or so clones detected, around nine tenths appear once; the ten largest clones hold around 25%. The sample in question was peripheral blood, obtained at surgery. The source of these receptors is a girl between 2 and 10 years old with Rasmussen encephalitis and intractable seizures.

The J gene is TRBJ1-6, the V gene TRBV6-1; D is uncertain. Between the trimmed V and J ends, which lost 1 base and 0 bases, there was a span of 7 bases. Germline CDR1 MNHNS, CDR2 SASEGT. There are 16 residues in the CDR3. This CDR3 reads CASSEVGSSYNSPLHF. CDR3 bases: TGTGCCAGCAGTGAAGTGGGGAGCTCCTATAATTCACCCCTCCACTTT.

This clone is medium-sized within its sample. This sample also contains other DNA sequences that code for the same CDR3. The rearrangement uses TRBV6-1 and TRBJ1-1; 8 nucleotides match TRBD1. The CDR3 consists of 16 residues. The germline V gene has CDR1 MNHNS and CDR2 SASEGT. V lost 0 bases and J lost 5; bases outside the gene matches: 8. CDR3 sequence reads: CASSEARTGGVTEAFF. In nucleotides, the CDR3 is TGTGCCAGCAGTGAAGCGCGTACAGGGGGGGTAACTGAAGCTTTCTTT.

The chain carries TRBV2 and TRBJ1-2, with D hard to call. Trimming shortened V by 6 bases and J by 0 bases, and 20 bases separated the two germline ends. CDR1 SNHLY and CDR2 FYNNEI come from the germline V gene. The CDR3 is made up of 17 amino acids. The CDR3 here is CASSPRWVGASNYGYTF. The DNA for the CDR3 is TGTGCCAGCAGCCCGAGGTGGGTAGGAGCCTCTAACTATGGCTACACCTTC.

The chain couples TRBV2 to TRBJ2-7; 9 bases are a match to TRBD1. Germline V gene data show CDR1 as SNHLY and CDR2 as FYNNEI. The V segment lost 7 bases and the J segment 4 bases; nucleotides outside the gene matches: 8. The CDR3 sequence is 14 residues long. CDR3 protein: CASTAGTGYYEQYF. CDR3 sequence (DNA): TGTGCCAGCACCGCCGGGACAGGGTATTACGAGCAGTACTTC. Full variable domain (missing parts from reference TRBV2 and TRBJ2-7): EPEVTQTPSHQVTQMGQEVILRCVPISNHLYFYWYRQILGQKVEFLVSFYNNEISEKSEIFDDQFSVERPDGSNFTLKIRSTKLEDSAMYFCASTAGTGYYEQYFGPGTRLTVT.

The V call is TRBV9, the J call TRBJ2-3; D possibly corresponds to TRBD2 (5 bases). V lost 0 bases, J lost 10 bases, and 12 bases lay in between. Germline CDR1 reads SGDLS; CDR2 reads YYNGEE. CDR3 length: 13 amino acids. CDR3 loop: CASSVVGGRAQYF. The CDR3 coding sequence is TGTGCCAGCAGCGTAGTGGGTGGGAGAGCGCAGTATTTT. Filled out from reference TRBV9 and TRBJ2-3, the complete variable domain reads DSGVTQTPKHLITATGQRVTLRCSPRSGDLSVYWYQQSLDQGLQFLIQYYNGEERAKGNILERFSAQQFPDLHSELNLSSLELGDSALYFCASSVVGGRAQYFGPGTRLTVL.

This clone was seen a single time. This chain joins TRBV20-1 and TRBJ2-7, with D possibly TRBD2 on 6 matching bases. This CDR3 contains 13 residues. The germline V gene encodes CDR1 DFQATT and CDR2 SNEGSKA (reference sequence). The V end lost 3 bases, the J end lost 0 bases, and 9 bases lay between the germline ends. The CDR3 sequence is CSASHSGSYEQYF. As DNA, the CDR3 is TGCAGTGCTAGTCATAGCGGCTCCTACGAGCAGTACTTC.

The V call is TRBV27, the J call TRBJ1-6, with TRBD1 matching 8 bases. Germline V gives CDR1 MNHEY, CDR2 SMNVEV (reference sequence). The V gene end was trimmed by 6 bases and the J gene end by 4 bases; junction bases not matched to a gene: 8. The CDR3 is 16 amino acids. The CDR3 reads CASRRQGRMYNSPLHF. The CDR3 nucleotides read TGTGCCAGCAGGCGACAGGGGAGGATGTATAATTCACCCCTCCACTTT.

The DNA for the CDR3 is TGTGCCAGCAGCCCGTCGGAGGGCCCCTACAATGAGCAGTTCTTC. Translated, it gives CASSPSEGPYNEQFF. The J gene is TRBJ2-1, the V gene TRBV7-9; the D gene is possibly TRBD2 (6 bases). Germline V gene lookup returns CDR1 SEHNR and CDR2 FQNEAQ (reference sequence). The CDR3 is 15 amino acids. V was cut by 5 bases and J by 2 bases, with 13 bases left in between.

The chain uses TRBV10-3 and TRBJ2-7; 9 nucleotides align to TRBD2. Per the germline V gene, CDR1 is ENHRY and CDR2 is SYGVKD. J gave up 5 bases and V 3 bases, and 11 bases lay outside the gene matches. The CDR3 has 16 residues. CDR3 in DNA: TGTGCCATCAGTGACGTAAACGGCGGGAGGGCCAACGAGCAGTACTTC. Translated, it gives CAISDVNGGRANEQYF.